The 5 T cell receptor beta chains presented below share a single source sample, sequenced in a study of coeliac disease. The method was immunoSEQ multiplex PCR; TCRdb's version includes in-frame clones alone and lacks a portion of them. The data contain roughly 3,400 clones, about 48% of them singletons. Material: intraepithelial lymphocytes from the gut. The receptors come from a woman aged 65 to 85 with celiac disease.

The chain couples TRBV2 to TRBJ2-7, with 7 bases identical to TRBD2. Germline V gene data show CDR1 as SNHLY and CDR2 as FYNNEI. V lost 8 bases, J lost 5 bases, and 18 bases stayed unmatched. The CDR3 extends over 16 amino acids. The CDR3 loop reads CASGDPTSWLTNEQYF. CDR3 DNA: TGTGCCAGCGGGGACCCGACTAGCTGGCTTACTAACGAGCAGTACTTC.

There are a few counts of this clone. DNA for the CDR3: TGTGCCAGTAGTATAGGGCGCGGGAGCTCCTACAATGAGCAGTTCTTC. This sequence encodes CASSIGRGSSYNEQFF. This chain links TRBV19 with TRBJ2-1; 7 bases are shared with TRBD2. The CDR3 runs 16 residues. The V gene's germline CDR1 is LNHDA and CDR2 SQIVND (reference sequence). Trimming took 1 base from V and 0 from J; bases not matched to a gene: 3.

This chain joins TRBV11-2 and TRBJ2-2; D gene uncertain. Trimming took 4 bases from V and 6 from J, leaving 6 bases between them. From germline, CDR1 is SGHAT and CDR2 FQNNGV. This CDR3 is 12 amino acids long. CDR3 sequence (DNA): TGTGCCAGCAGCTCTCCCCCCGGGGAGCTGTTTTTT. Its protein is CASSSPPGELFF. The complete variable domain, with remaining parts taken from reference TRBV11-2 and TRBJ2-2, reads EAGVAQSPRYKIIEKRQSVAFWCNPISGHATLYWYQQILGQGPKLLIQFQNNGVVDDSQLPKDRFSAERLKGVDSTLKIQPAKLEDSAVYLCASSSPPGELFFGEGSRLTVL.

This clone is termed medium-sized (0.01 to 0.1%). This chain joins TRBV6-6 and TRBJ1-2; perhaps TRBD1 as D (6 bases). This CDR3 spans 16 amino acids. Germline V gene lookup returns CDR1 MNHNY and CDR2 SVGAGI (reference sequence). Trimming removed 2 bases from V and 0 bases from J, with 13 bases in between. CDR3 loop: CASSYRTADPNYGYTF. The DNA for the CDR3 is TGTGCCAGCAGTTACAGGACAGCCGACCCTAACTATGGCTACACCTTC.

This clone was recorded once. Distinct nucleotide sequences in the sample also encode this CDR3. The chain links TRBV27 to TRBJ2-7, with D possibly TRBD2 on 5 matching bases. The CDR3 runs to 13 residues. Deletions cut 6 bases from V and 2 bases from J, with 11 bases between. Germline CDR1 is MNHEY and CDR2 is SMNVEV (reference sequence). DNA for the CDR3: TGTGCCAGCAGCTCCCGAGGGACCTACGAGCAGTACTTC. It yields the protein CASSSRGTYEQYF.